These 19 T cell receptor beta chains originate from one sample sequenced in a study of CD8 T cells in Susac syndrome. Random hexamers were used to reverse transcribe an amount of about 0.45 to 1 ug RNA. TCRdb re-derived calls from the immunoSEQ multiplex PCR reads in MiXCR, one entry per CDR3 protein. The sample has approximately 22,000 distinct CDR3 sequences; around 92% are singletons. The sample taken for sequencing was CD8+ T cells from PBMCs. These receptors came from a human donor in good health.

This chain connects TRBV27 to TRBJ2-5; 8 nucleotides agree with TRBD1. CDR3 length equals 16 residues. The V segment lost 6 bases and the J segment 5 bases; nucleotides outside the gene matches: 14. Germline CDR1 MNHEY, CDR2 SMNVEV (reference sequence). This chain's CDR3 is CASRQGTGGGLETQYF. The DNA for the CDR3 is TGTGCCAGCAGGCAGGGGACAGGAGGAGGCTTGGAGACCCAGTACTTC.

The chain uses TRBV11-1 and TRBJ2-6, with 10 bases aligning to TRBD1. This CDR3 is 21 amino acids long. CDR1 SGHAT and CDR2 FQDESV come from the germline V gene (reference sequence). V was clipped by 4 bases and J by 3 bases; unmatched bases: 18. CDR3 nucleotide sequence: TGTGCCAGCAGCTCACCGAACCGAGGGACAGGGGCATTATTTGGGGCCAACGTCCTGACTTTC. Its translation is CASSSPNRGTGALFGANVLTF.

The chain has TRBV13 and TRBJ2-3, with 10 bases aligning to TRBD2. V gave up 5 bases and J gave up 0 bases; unmatched junction bases: 11. The germline gives CDR1 PRHDT, CDR2 FYEKMQ (reference sequence). The CDR3 runs to 18 residues. The CDR3 region has the DNA TGTGCCAGCAGCCATACCGGGACTAGCGCTTTTAGCACAGATACGCAGTATTTT. Encoded protein: CASSHTGTSAFSTDTQYF. Based on the CDR3 plus reference TRBV13 and TRBJ2-3, the full variable domain is AAGVIQSPRHLIKEKRETATLKCYPIPRHDTVYWYQQGPGQDPQFLISFYEKMQSDKGSIPDRFSAQQFSDYHSELNMSSLELGDSALYFCASSHTGTSAFSTDTQYFGPGTRLTVL.

The chain uses TRBV6-5 and TRBJ1-6; D is perhaps TRBD1 (6 bases). Germline CDR1 and CDR2: MNHEY and SVGAGI. The ends were cut back, 2 bases at V and 4 bases at J, with 18 bases in the middle. The CDR3 is 18 amino acids. CDR3 in DNA: TGTGCCAGCAGTTACGGCAGGGGAATCGGTGGATATAATTCACCCCTCCACTTT. Translating gives CASSYGRGIGGYNSPLHF.

This chain uses TRBV7-8 with TRBJ1-3; D uncertain. Trimming took off 4 bases at V and 0 bases at J, with 10 bases between the two ends. In germline, CDR1 is SGHVS, CDR2 FQNEAQ. The CDR3 loop spans 15 amino acids. The CDR3 sequence is CASSSSPGSGNTIYF. The CDR3 coding sequence is TGTGCCAGCAGCTCCTCCCCCGGCTCTGGAAACACCATATATTTT.

This chain uses TRBV12-3 or TRBV12-4 with TRBJ1-1, with D perhaps matching TRBD1 (5 bases). V shed 5 bases and J shed 6 bases, with 22 bases lying between them. The CDR3 runs to 16 residues. The CDR3 nucleotides read TGTGCCAGCAGTCCCCAGTTGGAGAGATGGGACGCTGAAGCTTTCTTT. Translated, it gives CASSPQLERWDAEAFF.

This CDR3 reads CASSPGDISNTGELFF. CDR3 DNA: TGCGCCAGCAGCCCCGGGGACATCTCGAACACCGGGGAGCTGTTTTTT. The rearrangement joins TRBV4-1 to TRBJ2-2, with a tentative D call TRBD1 (6 bases). The CDR3 loop spans 16 amino acids. Trimming removed 4 bases at V and 0 bases at J, with 12 bases between. CDR1 and CDR2 (germline): MGHRA, YSYEKL.

This sequence joins TRBV12-3 or TRBV12-4 and TRBJ2-7; D unclear. V gave up 5 bases and J gave up 4 bases, with 12 bases separating them. The CDR3 loop spans 13 amino acids. CDR3: CASSPATTYEQYF. The CDR3 DNA follows: TGTGCCAGCAGTCCTGCAACTACTTACGAGCAGTACTTC.

The rearrangement uses TRBV20-1 and TRBJ1-1; D ambiguous. CDR1 is DFQATT, CDR2 SNEGSKA, per germline (reference sequence). The CDR3 totals 15 residues. Trimming took 3 bases from V and 3 from J, leaving 17 bases between them. In nucleotides, the CDR3 is TGCAGTGCTAGGAAAGCTGGACGGGTGGACACTGAAGCTTTCTTT. Protein product: CSARKAGRVDTEAFF.

The rearrangement joins TRBV2 to TRBJ1-2; D perhaps matches TRBD1 (5 bases). Between the trimmed V and J ends, which lost 0 bases and 0 bases, there was a span of 14 bases. There are 17 residues in the CDR3. Germline V CDR1 and CDR2: SNHLY, FYNNEI. CDR3 in amino acids: CASSEAYGGPSNYGYTF. CDR3 DNA: TGTGCCAGCAGTGAAGCTTACGGGGGTCCCTCTAACTATGGCTACACCTTC.

V is TRBV23-1 and J is TRBJ2-7; TRBD2 matches at 10 bases. TRBV23-1 is an open reading frame whose function is uncertain. The V and J ends lost 3 bases and 3 bases, in that order; junction bases with no gene match: 23. CDR3 length equals 21 residues. CDR3 nucleotides: TGCGCCAGCAGTCATGGGATAGCGGGGGGAGAATTAGGCAAATCGAACTACGAGCAGTACTTC. Translating gives CASSHGIAGGELGKSNYEQYF.

CDR3 sequence: CASSPYQGQGGLSNIQYF. The CDR3 nucleotides are TGTGCCAGTAGCCCCTACCAGGGTCAGGGTGGTTTGTCGAACATTCAGTACTTC. The V and J genes are TRBV19 and TRBJ2-4, with a weak D call TRBD1 (5 bases). This CDR3 is 18 amino acids long. Deletions cut 6 bases from V and 7 bases from J, with 28 bases between. Germline V gives CDR1 LNHDA, CDR2 SQIVND (reference sequence).

The chain combines TRBV19 with TRBJ1-5, with a weak D call TRBD1 (6 bases). The CDR3 spans 15 residues. Looked up from germline, CDR1 is LNHDA and CDR2 is SQIVND (reference sequence). The V end was cut by 6 bases, the J end by 3 bases, with 15 bases between. CDR3 sequence: CASRSGASINQPQHF. The CDR3 DNA follows: TGTGCCAGTAGGTCAGGGGCCTCCATCAATCAGCCCCAGCATTTT.

The chain joins TRBV2 to TRBJ2-2; D is perhaps TRBD1 (6 bases). From germline, CDR1 is SNHLY and CDR2 FYNNEI. The CDR3 is made up of 15 amino acids. Trimming stripped 3 bases from V and 0 bases from J, with 8 bases between. Written as DNA, the CDR3 is TGTGCCAGCAGTGAGAGGACAGCGAACACCGGGGAGCTGTTTTTT. Translated: CASSERTANTGELFF.

V and J are TRBV19 and TRBJ1-1, with 8 bases aligning to TRBD1. The CDR3 has 15 amino acids. Unmatched junction bases numbered 4, after V lost 3 bases and J lost 1 base. From germline, CDR1 is LNHDA and CDR2 SQIVND (reference sequence). The CDR3 protein is CASSITGGWNTEAFF. For the CDR3, the DNA is TGTGCCAGTAGTATCACAGGGGGATGGAACACTGAAGCTTTCTTT.

The rearrangement links TRBV5-4 to TRBJ2-7; no reliable D call. Trimming cost V 4 bases and J 7 bases, with 12 bases left between them. The CDR3 consists of 12 residues. Germline CDR1 SGHNT, CDR2 YYREEE (reference sequence). The CDR3 loop reads CASSQDRNEQYF. The CDR3 nucleotides are TGTGCCAGCAGCCAAGACCGAAATGAGCAGTACTTC.

J is TRBJ2-3 and V is TRBV20-1, with 11 positions matching TRBD2. After removal of 0 bases from V and 6 bases from J, the junction contained 17 bases not matched to a gene. From germline, CDR1 is DFQATT and CDR2 SNEGSKA (reference sequence). The CDR3 has 19 residues. CDR3 amino acids: CSAREGQATSGDPVDTQYF. The DNA for the CDR3 is TGCAGTGCTAGAGAGGGACAGGCGACTAGCGGGGATCCCGTGGATACGCAGTATTTT.

The chain couples TRBV7-2 to TRBJ2-7, with no clear D. CDR1 is SGHTA and CDR2 is FQGNSA in the germline V gene. Trimming cost V 1 base and J 2 bases, with 12 bases left between them. CDR3 size: 15 residues. The CDR3 sequence is CASSLVHLPAYEQYF. The CDR3 DNA reads TGTGCCAGCAGCTTAGTTCATCTCCCCGCCTACGAGCAGTACTTC. Filled out from reference TRBV7-2 and TRBJ2-7, the complete variable domain reads GAGVSQSPSNKVTEKGKDVELRCDPISGHTALYWYRQSLGQGLEFLIYFQGNSAPDKSGLPSDRFSAERTGGSVSTLTIQRTQQEDSAVYLCASSLVHLPAYEQYFGPGTRLTVT.

V gene TRBV3-1 combines with J gene TRBJ1-3, with D possibly TRBD1 on 6 matching bases. V lost 0 bases and J lost 0, with 12 bases in between. The CDR3 covers 17 residues. Germline CDR1 reads LGHDT; CDR2 reads YNNKEL (reference sequence). Here the CDR3 DNA reads TGTGCCAGCAGCCAAGATGGGGGCTTTCACTCTGGAAACACCATATATTTT. This sequence encodes CASSQDGGFHSGNTIYF.